This TCR beta chain comes out of a study of blood T cell repertoires in COVID-19. As for the study in general: Acute and convalescent COVID-19 specimens originated in the United States, Italy and Spain. In each case, the material was cDNA or gDNA derived from T cells, B-cell-depleted T cells, or PBMCs.

Original processing methods: Researchers report that nucleated cell counts were estimated from reference gene primer amplification. The data were produced by immunoSEQ multiplex PCR, yet TCRdb's version contains in-frame clones alone and is incomplete. That table gives V, J and clone size, and the DNA gave D and trimming. The sample shows around 330,000 clones, around 88% of them seen only once. In Seattle, patients joined the study during active infection and were tracked longitudinally. This CDR3 region has 12 residues. The V and J ends lost 4 bases and 6 bases respectively, with 10 bases between them. Germline V lookup: CDR1 PRHDT, CDR2 FYEKMQ (reference sequence). A single count supports this clone.

This clonotype originated in a woman younger than 45 with COVID-19, enrolled during active disease. Sequencing used peripheral blood. The gene calls are TRBV13 and TRBJ2-7; possible D gene TRBD1, 7 bases. This CDR3 is CASSSRGAEQYF. CDR3 nucleotides: TGTGCCAGCAGCTCCAGGGGGGCCGAGCAGTACTTC.